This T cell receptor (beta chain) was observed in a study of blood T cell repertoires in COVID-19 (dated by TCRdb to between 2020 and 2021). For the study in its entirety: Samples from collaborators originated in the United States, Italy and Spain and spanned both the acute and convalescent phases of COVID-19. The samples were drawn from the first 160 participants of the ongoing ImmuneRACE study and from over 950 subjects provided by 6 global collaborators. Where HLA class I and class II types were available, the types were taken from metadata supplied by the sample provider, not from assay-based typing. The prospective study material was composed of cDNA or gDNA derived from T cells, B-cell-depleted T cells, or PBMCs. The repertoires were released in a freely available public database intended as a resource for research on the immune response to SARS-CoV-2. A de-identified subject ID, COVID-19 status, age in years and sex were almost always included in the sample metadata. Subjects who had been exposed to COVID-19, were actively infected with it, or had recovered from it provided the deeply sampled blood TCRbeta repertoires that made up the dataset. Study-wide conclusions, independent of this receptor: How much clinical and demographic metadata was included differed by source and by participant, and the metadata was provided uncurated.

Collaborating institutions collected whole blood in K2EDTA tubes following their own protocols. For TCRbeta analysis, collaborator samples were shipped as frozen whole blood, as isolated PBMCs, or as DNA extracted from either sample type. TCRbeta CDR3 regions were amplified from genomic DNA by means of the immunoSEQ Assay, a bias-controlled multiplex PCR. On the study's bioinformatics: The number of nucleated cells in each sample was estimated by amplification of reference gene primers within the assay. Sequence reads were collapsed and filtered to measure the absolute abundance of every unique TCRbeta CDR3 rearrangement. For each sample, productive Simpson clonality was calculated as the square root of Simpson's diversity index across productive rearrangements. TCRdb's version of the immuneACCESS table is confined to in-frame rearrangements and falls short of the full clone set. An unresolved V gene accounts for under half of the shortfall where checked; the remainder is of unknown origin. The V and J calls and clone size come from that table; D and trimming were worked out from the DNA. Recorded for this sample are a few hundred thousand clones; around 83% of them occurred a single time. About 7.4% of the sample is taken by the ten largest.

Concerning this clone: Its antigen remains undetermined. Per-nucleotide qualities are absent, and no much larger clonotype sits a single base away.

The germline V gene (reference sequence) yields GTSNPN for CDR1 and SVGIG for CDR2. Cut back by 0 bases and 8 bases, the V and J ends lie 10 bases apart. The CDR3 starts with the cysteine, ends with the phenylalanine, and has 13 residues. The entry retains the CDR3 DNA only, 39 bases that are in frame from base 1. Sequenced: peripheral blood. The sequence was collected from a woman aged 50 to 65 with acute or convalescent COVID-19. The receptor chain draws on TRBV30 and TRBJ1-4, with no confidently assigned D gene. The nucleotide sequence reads TGTGCCTGGAGTGTACGGCGGAGCGAAAAACTGTTTTTT. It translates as CAWSVRRSEKLFF.